These 16 T cell receptor beta chains originate from one sample sequenced in a study of PD-1 blockade in classical Hodgkin lymphoma. Patients all relapsed after autologous stem cell transplantation, and there was variation in brentuximab vedotin exposure. Clones were sequenced by immunoSEQ multiplex PCR, and TCRdb holds only the in-frame ones, with some missing. The repertoire holds tens of thousands of clones, with approximately 90% as singletons. The specimen was peripheral blood mononuclear cells (PBMCs), collected at baseline. Receptors originate from a human donor with classical Hodgkin lymphoma.

The CDR3 sequence: CASTSGGPYWTQYF. The CDR3 coding sequence is TGTGCCAGCACAAGCGGGGGGCCCTATTGGACCCAGTACTTC. This chain joins TRBV9 and TRBJ2-5; the match to TRBD2 covers 9 bases. The CDR3 runs to 14 residues. Germline V lookup: CDR1 SGDLS, CDR2 YYNGEE. V dropped 6 bases and J dropped 7; count of bases not matched to a gene: 10.

This rearrangement joins TRBV13 to TRBJ2-2; D possibly uses TRBD1 or TRBD2 (6 bases each). V lost 2 bases to trimming and J lost 7 bases, with 14 bases between them. CDR3 length: 15 amino acids. Per germline, CDR1 PRHDT and CDR2 FYEKMQ (reference sequence). CDR3 loop: CASSLMGGAGGELFF. The CDR3 DNA follows: TGTGCCAGCAGCTTAATGGGGGGCGCCGGCGGGGAGCTGTTTTTT.

The chain has TRBV5-6 and TRBJ2-5; D possibly corresponds to TRBD2 (5 bases). The CDR3 totals 15 residues. In germline, CDR1 is SGHDT, CDR2 YYEEEE. The V end lost 2 bases, the J end lost 0 bases, and 11 bases lay between the germline ends. Written as DNA, the CDR3 is TGTGCCAGCAGCTTCGGGAATTGGTACCAAGAGACCCAGTACTTC. Protein product: CASSFGNWYQETQYF.

V and J are TRBV30 and TRBJ2-1; the D gene is possibly TRBD1 (6 bases). Germline CDR1 is GTSNPN and CDR2 is SVGIG (reference sequence). Deletions cut 4 bases from V and 2 bases from J, with 12 bases between. The CDR3 extends over 14 amino acids. CDR3 DNA: TGTGCCTGGAAAGGCAGGGGAACCTACAATGAGCAGTTCTTC. Its protein is CAWKGRGTYNEQFF.

The V gene is TRBV4-3, the J gene TRBJ2-1; 9 bases are shared with TRBD2. Germline CDR1 is LGHNA and CDR2 is YSLEER. This CDR3 comprises 16 residues. With V trimmed by 4 bases and J by 8 bases, 12 bases remained unmatched. CDR3: CASSLFSGGGVDEQFF. CDR3 DNA sequence: TGCGCCAGCAGCCTATTCTCTGGCGGGGGGGTGGATGAGCAGTTCTTC.

The chain joins TRBV9 to TRBJ2-1; the D call may be TRBD1 or TRBD2 (6 bases each). Trimming took 0 bases from V and 3 from J, leaving 16 bases between them. This CDR3 has 17 amino acids. The germline V gene encodes CDR1 SGDLS and CDR2 YYNGEE. CDR3 sequence (DNA): TGTGCCAGCAGCGTAGCTACGGGGGCGGGGATCTACAATGAGCAGTTCTTC. Translating it yields CASSVATGAGIYNEQFF.

The CDR3 region is CASGTRSPLHF. The DNA for the CDR3 is TGTGCCAGCGGGACGCGTTCACCCCTCCACTTT. This chain uses TRBV6-5 with TRBJ1-6; possible D gene TRBD1, 5 bases. Trimming pared 8 bases from V and 9 bases from J, leaving 8 bases between. The germline V gene encodes CDR1 MNHEY and CDR2 SVGAGI. The CDR3 spans 11 residues.

This chain joins TRBV5-6 and TRBJ2-1; D not certain. Germline V lookup: CDR1 SGHDT, CDR2 YYEEEE. This CDR3 region has 14 residues. V shed 1 base and J shed 4 bases, with 9 bases lying between them. The CDR3 DNA is TGTGCCAGCAGCTTGTGGACCAGTTACAATGAGCAGTTCTTC. This codes for CASSLWTSYNEQFF. Together with reference TRBV5-6 and TRBJ2-1, the CDR3 gives the full variable domain: DAGVTQSPTHLIKTRGQQVTLRCSPKSGHDTVSWYQQALGQGPQFIFQYYEEEERQRGNFPDRFSGHQFPNYSSELNVNALLLGDSALYLCASSLWTSYNEQFFGPGTRLTVL.

The V gene is TRBV7-2, the J gene TRBJ1-1; D gene uncertain. Trimming removed 1 base at V and 0 bases at J, with 15 bases between. Germline CDR1 is SGHTA and CDR2 is FQGNSA. CDR3 length: 17 residues. The CDR3: CASSLEAPGRMNTEAFF. DNA of the CDR3: TGTGCCAGCAGCTTAGAGGCGCCAGGCCGCATGAACACTGAAGCTTTCTTT.

This clone was seen a single time. The gene calls are TRBV7-2 and TRBJ2-7; the D is unclear. Per germline, CDR1 SGHTA and CDR2 FQGNSA. This CDR3 contains 16 residues. With 1 base removed from V and 2 bases from J, the gap between germline ends came to 15 bases. The CDR3 sequence is CASSLGLGFQTYEQYF. The CDR3 DNA follows: TGTGCCAGCAGCTTAGGACTTGGGTTCCAGACCTACGAGCAGTACTTC.

The chain uses TRBV5-6 and TRBJ1-2, with D unresolved. The CDR3 is made up of 16 amino acids. V was clipped by 1 base and J by 1 base, with 14 bases between them. The germline gives CDR1 SGHDT, CDR2 YYEEEE. CDR3 sequence: CASSLSVLFYNYGYTF. The CDR3 DNA reads TGTGCCAGCAGCTTGTCTGTTTTATTCTATAACTATGGCTACACCTTC.

The J gene is TRBJ2-7, the V gene TRBV5-1; D gene ambiguous. Germline V gene data show CDR1 as SGHRS and CDR2 as YFSETQ. The V and J ends lost 0 bases and 5 bases respectively, with 12 bases between them. CDR3 size: 14 residues. The CDR3 region has the DNA TGCGCCAGCAGCTTGGCCTGGGGAATGAACGAGCAGTACTTC. Protein: CASSLAWGMNEQYF. Full variable domain (rest looked up from reference TRBV5-1 and TRBJ2-7): KAGVTQTPRYLIKTRGQQVTLSCSPISGHRSVSWYQQTPGQGLQFLFEYFSETQRNKGNFPGRFSGRQFSNSRSEMNVSTLELGDSALYLCASSLAWGMNEQYFGPGTRLTVT.

In its sample, this clone was seen a few times. V and J are TRBV10-2 and TRBJ1-6; 7 bases match TRBD1. Germline V gene data show CDR1 as WSHSY and CDR2 as SAAADI. With V trimmed by 6 bases and J by 12 bases, 11 bases remained unmatched. CDR3 length: 14 residues. This CDR3 is CASRQGQPGEPLHF. The CDR3 nucleotides are TGCGCCAGCAGACAGGGACAGCCGGGGGAACCCCTCCACTTT.

In its sample, this clone was seen once. The rearrangement uses TRBV6-1 and TRBJ2-3, with 15 bases matching TRBD2. This CDR3 is 17 amino acids long. CDR1 is MNHNS and CDR2 is SASEGT in the germline V gene. With 4 bases clipped from V and 4 bases from J, the junction kept 6 bases outside the gene matches. This chain's CDR3 is CASSGGRTSGGADTQYF. The DNA of the CDR3 is TGTGCCAGCAGTGGTGGTAGGACTAGCGGGGGGGCAGATACGCAGTATTTT.

The chain uses TRBV5-6 and TRBJ1-1; D possibly corresponds to TRBD1 (5 bases). Germline CDR1 and CDR2: SGHDT and YYEEEE. With 3 bases removed from V and 5 bases from J, the gap between germline ends came to 17 bases. The CDR3 covers 15 residues. The CDR3 protein is CASSSPVRGGTEAFF. DNA of the CDR3: TGTGCCAGCAGCTCACCGGTGAGGGGCGGGACTGAAGCTTTCTTT.

This clone was observed once. The chain's CDR3 is CAILQVDSYEQYF. The CDR3 bases are TGTGCCATCCTGCAGGTGGACTCCTACGAGCAGTACTTC. The rearrangement links TRBV10-3 to TRBJ2-7; D gene uncertain. The germline V gene has CDR1 ENHRY and CDR2 SYGVKD. Deletions cut 8 bases from V and 0 bases from J, with 11 bases between. CDR3 size: 13 residues.